These 32 T cell receptor beta chains share one sample of origin, sequenced in a study of T cell changes during pregnancy in multiple sclerosis (dated by TCRdb to 2018 to 2020). Receptors were amplified or captured by the immunoSEQ multiplex PCR assay. TCRdb retrieved this table from immuneACCESS and kept in-frame rearrangements only. Not all clones are present; in checked studies, unresolved V genes account for under half, and no reason is known for the remainder. In all, the sample holds 95,000 to 150,000 clones, and 93% of those were seen once. Of the sample, 6.2% falls within the top ten clones. The sample in question was peripheral blood, obtained before pregnancy. The source of these receptors is a female donor with multiple sclerosis, enrolled in a pregnancy study.

This chain connects TRBV28 to TRBJ2-1; D not resolved. In germline, CDR1 is MDHEN, CDR2 SYDVKM. CDR3 size: 17 residues. V gave up 5 bases and J gave up 0 bases, with 17 bases separating them. The CDR3, as DNA: TGTGCCAGCAGTCCCCTTCGCCTAGGCGGCTCCTACAATGAGCAGTTCTTC. Amino acid sequence: CASSPLRLGGSYNEQFF.

V and J are TRBV30 and TRBJ1-1; 9 nucleotides agree with TRBD1. V gave up 3 bases and J gave up 5 bases; unmatched junction bases: 4. In germline, CDR1 is GTSNPN, CDR2 SVGIG (reference sequence). This CDR3 region has 13 residues. The chain's CDR3 is CAWSRDRVTEAFF. The CDR3 region has the DNA TGTGCCTGGAGCCGGGACAGGGTAACTGAAGCTTTCTTT.

This clone was found a few times. The gene calls are TRBV19 and TRBJ1-1, with 9 positions matching TRBD1. Germline CDR1 reads LNHDA; CDR2 reads SQIVND (reference sequence). With 5 bases clipped from V and 1 base from J, the junction kept 5 bases outside the gene matches. The CDR3 has 15 amino acids. CDR3 bases: TGTGCCAGTAGTTCGACAGGGGGAGCGAACACTGAAGCTTTCTTT. This codes for CASSSTGGANTEAFF.

V and J are TRBV28 and TRBJ1-6; D might be TRBD1 (5 bases). Looked up from germline, CDR1 is MDHEN and CDR2 is SYDVKM. This CDR3 has 15 amino acids. The V end was cut by 6 bases, the J end by 9 bases, with 18 bases between. The CDR3 protein is CASSTSSGLSSPLHF. DNA of the CDR3: TGTGCCAGCAGCACCAGTTCAGGGTTAAGTTCACCCCTCCACTTT.

The V and J genes are TRBV19 and TRBJ2-1; D perhaps matches TRBD2 (6 bases). The germline V and J ends were trimmed by 7 bases and 0 bases, with 16 bases remaining between them. The CDR3 sequence is 16 residues long. CDR1 LNHDA and CDR2 SQIVND come from the germline V gene (reference sequence). The CDR3 reads CASTGRSGFSYNEQFF. CDR3 bases: TGTGCCAGTACTGGAAGAAGCGGGTTCTCCTACAATGAGCAGTTCTTC. The full variable domain, completed using reference TRBV19 and TRBJ2-1, is DGGITQSPKYLFRKEGQNVTLSCEQNLNHDAMYWYRQDPGQGLRLIYYSQIVNDFQKGDIAEGYSVSREKKESFPLTVTSAQKNPTAFYLCASTGRSGFSYNEQFFGPGTRLTVL.

The chain is built from TRBV5-1 and TRBJ1-2; D is unclear. Germline lookup yields CDR1 SGHRS and CDR2 YFSETQ. The CDR3 loop spans 12 amino acids. Trimming pared 0 bases from V and 7 bases from J, leaving 7 bases between. This CDR3 reads CASSLGSRGYTF. DNA of the CDR3: TGCGCCAGCAGCTTGGGGTCGCGTGGCTACACCTTC.

The J gene is TRBJ2-3, the V gene TRBV9; a weak D match, TRBD1 (5 bases). CDR1 is SGDLS, CDR2 YYNGEE, per germline. This CDR3 region has 15 residues. Trimming cost V 0 bases and J 2 bases, with 10 bases left between them. The CDR3 spells CASSVAPGYTDTQYF. Here the CDR3 DNA reads TGTGCCAGCAGCGTAGCTCCAGGGTACACAGATACGCAGTATTTT.

The chain combines TRBV5-1 with TRBJ2-7; 8 bases are shared with TRBD1. V was pared by 3 bases and J by 1 base, with 6 bases of the junction left unmatched. This CDR3 has 15 residues. Germline-derived CDR1 and CDR2 are SGHRS and YFSETQ. The CDR3 loop reads CASSSLGQASYEQYF. The CDR3 DNA reads as TGCGCCAGCAGCTCGCTGGGACAGGCGTCCTACGAGCAGTACTTC.

V and J are TRBV7-8 and TRBJ2-3; D gene unclear. Looked up from germline, CDR1 is SGHVS and CDR2 is FQNEAQ. V dropped 1 base and J dropped 0 bases, with 11 bases sitting between them. The CDR3 has 16 residues. The CDR3 protein is CASSLDRPASTDTQYF. CDR3 sequence (DNA): TGTGCCAGCAGCTTAGACAGACCAGCAAGCACAGATACGCAGTATTTT.

The CDR3 nucleotides are TGTGCCAGCTCACCGCGGGCAGAGACCCAGTACTTC. Amino acid sequence: CASSPRAETQYF. This chain connects TRBV18 to TRBJ2-5; possibly TRBD2 for D (5 bases). Germline CDR1 and CDR2: KGHSH and LQKENI. The CDR3 length is 12 residues. V was trimmed by 3 bases and J by 4 bases, leaving 6 bases between them. The whole variable domain, filled in from reference TRBV18 and TRBJ2-5, reads NAGVMQNPRHLVRRRGQEARLRCSPMKGHSHVYWYRQLPEEGLKFMVYLQKENIIDESGMPKERFSAEFPKEGPSILRIQQVVRGDSAAYFCASSPRAETQYFGPGTRLLVL.

The J gene is TRBJ2-5, the V gene TRBV5-1; 9 bases are a match to TRBD1. After removal of 4 bases from V and 4 bases from J, the junction contained 2 bases not matched to a gene. The CDR3 is 13 residues long. Germline V lookup: CDR1 SGHRS, CDR2 YFSETQ. CDR3 in DNA: TGCGCCAGCAGCGTACAGGGGGCAGAGACCCAGTACTTC. It translates to CASSVQGAETQYF.

The V gene is TRBV7-9, the J gene TRBJ1-1; the D gene is possibly TRBD1 (6 bases). With 5 bases removed from V and 5 bases from J, the gap between germline ends came to 24 bases. The CDR3 has 17 amino acids. Germline-derived CDR1 and CDR2 are SEHNR and FQNEAQ (reference sequence). CDR3 sequence: CASSHQPGHSIWTEAFF. Written as DNA, the CDR3 is TGTGCCAGCAGCCACCAACCGGGACACTCAATCTGGACTGAAGCTTTCTTT.

This sequence joins TRBV2 and TRBJ1-2, with TRBD1 matching 7 bases. This CDR3 contains 15 residues. Germline CDR1 is SNHLY and CDR2 is FYNNEI. V lost 4 bases and J lost 4; bases outside the gene matches: 9. CDR3 sequence reads: CASSALGQPVYGYTF. The CDR3 DNA is TGTGCCAGCAGTGCCCTGGGACAGCCAGTCTATGGCTACACCTTC.

V is TRBV27 and J is TRBJ1-6, with 10 bases matching TRBD1. V was pared by 6 bases and J by 9 bases, with 14 bases of the junction left unmatched. CDR1 MNHEY and CDR2 SMNVEV come from the germline V gene (reference sequence). This CDR3 has 17 amino acids. CDR3 sequence reads: CASRLTTGTGVASPLHF. CDR3 sequence (DNA): TGTGCCAGCAGGCTCACGACCGGGACAGGGGTGGCTTCACCCCTCCACTTT.

About this clone: The missing conserved phenylalanine or tryptophan at the end of this CDR3 makes a read error likely. Because the CDR3's place on the DNA is in doubt, the DNA is left out and the CDR3 is given as listed by TCRdb. V gene TRBV6-5 combines with J gene TRBJ2-3; the table's D call, TRBD1, has no DNA check behind it. Looked up from germline, CDR1 is MNHEY and CDR2 is SVGAGI. The CDR3 spans 12 residues, counting both ends. The CDR3 here is CASSSGQGGPEV.

The chain carries TRBV19 and TRBJ2-7; a weak D match, TRBD1 (6 bases). Germline-derived CDR1 and CDR2 are LNHDA and SQIVND (reference sequence). The V end was cut by 5 bases, the J end by 0 bases, with 14 bases between. The CDR3 length is 15 residues. CDR3 DNA sequence: TGTGCCAGTAGTCTGGTGACAGGAGCCTCCTACGAGCAGTACTTC. Its protein product is CASSLVTGASYEQYF.

This rearrangement joins TRBV7-2 to TRBJ2-3; perhaps TRBD2 as D (6 bases). Germline V CDR1 and CDR2: SGHTA, FQGNSA. V shed 6 bases and J shed 4 bases, with 14 bases lying between them. CDR3 size: 14 residues. CDR3 protein: CASSWGSGPDTQYF. The CDR3 region has the DNA TGTGCCAGCAGTTGGGGTAGCGGCCCAGATACGCAGTATTTT.

This chain joins TRBV7-8 and TRBJ2-2, with 9 bases fitting TRBD2. The CDR3 sequence is 18 residues long. From germline, CDR1 is SGHVS and CDR2 FQNEAQ. V shed 0 bases and J 0 bases; nucleotides not matched to a gene: 5. The CDR3 protein is CASSLATAGGANTGELFF. Here the CDR3 DNA reads TGTGCCAGCAGCTTAGCTACAGCGGGAGGCGCGAACACCGGGGAGCTGTTTTTT.

J is TRBJ2-1 and V is TRBV21-1; whether TRBD2, the table's D call, matches the DNA was not checked. TRBV21-1 is a listed pseudogene. This CDR3 has 16 amino acids. In DNA, the CDR3 is TGTGCCAGCAGCACACTAGCGGGGCCCCCAGCTCGGGAGCAGTTCTTC. Translating gives CASSTLAGPPAREQFF.

The chain carries TRBV15 and TRBJ2-2; TRBD2 agrees at 9 bases. Trimming removed 5 bases from V and 3 bases from J; junction bases left unmatched: 22. CDR3 length equals 21 residues. Germline V lookup: CDR1 LNHNV, CDR2 YYDKDF (reference sequence). DNA for the CDR3: TGTGCCACCAGCGGGCTTCGGTTTAGCGGGGGAGTTAGCGAGGACACCGGGGAGCTGTTTTTT. This sequence encodes CATSGLRFSGGVSEDTGELFF.

V and J are TRBV19 and TRBJ2-3; D is unresolved. With 5 bases removed from V and 0 bases from J, the gap between germline ends came to 9 bases. Germline values: CDR1 LNHDA, CDR2 SQIVND (reference sequence). The CDR3 covers 14 residues. The CDR3 loop reads CASSSPGSTDTQYF. The CDR3 DNA reads TGTGCCAGTAGTTCCCCAGGCAGCACAGATACGCAGTATTTT.

This clone appeared a single time. The chain is built from TRBV11-2 and TRBJ1-6; D not resolved. Trimming removed 0 bases at V and 0 bases at J, with 15 bases between. The CDR3 has 19 residues. The germline V gene encodes CDR1 SGHAT and CDR2 FQNNGV. The CDR3: CASSLDRGGRSSYNSPLHF. The CDR3 DNA sequence: TGTGCCAGCAGCTTAGATCGAGGAGGACGGAGCTCCTATAATTCACCCCTCCACTTT. The full variable domain, its missing parts supplied by reference TRBV11-2 and TRBJ1-6, is EAGVAQSPRYKIIEKRQSVAFWCNPISGHATLYWYQQILGQGPKLLIQFQNNGVVDDSQLPKDRFSAERLKGVDSTLKIQPAKLEDSAVYLCASSLDRGGRSSYNSPLHFGNGTRLTVT.

The rearrangement joins TRBV7-8 to TRBJ2-2, with D maybe TRBD2 (6 bases). Germline lookup yields CDR1 SGHVS and CDR2 FQNEAQ. CDR3 length equals 19 residues. Trimming left V 2 bases short and J 4 bases short, with 23 bases between. CDR3 amino acids: CASSLPPAGGGAGTGELFF. Written as DNA, the CDR3 is TGTGCCAGCAGCTTACCCCCTGCCGGAGGAGGGGCGGGCACCGGGGAGCTGTTTTTT.

This chain links TRBV29-1 with TRBJ2-1; 9 bases are a match to TRBD1. This CDR3 spans 13 amino acids. Germline V gene sequence: CDR1 SQVTM, CDR2 ANQGSEA. J lost 5 bases, V lost 7 bases, and 6 bases had no gene match. For the CDR3, the DNA is TGCAGCGCCGGGACAGGGTTCGACAATGAGCAGTTCTTC. Protein sequence: CSAGTGFDNEQFF.

This chain connects TRBV28 to TRBJ1-5; 8 nucleotides align to TRBD1. The CDR3 runs to 17 residues. J was trimmed by 6 bases and V by 2 bases; bases with no gene match: 12. Germline values: CDR1 MDHEN, CDR2 SYDVKM. CDR3 in amino acids: CASSLHIGQGAGQPQHF. The CDR3, as DNA: TGTGCCAGCAGTTTACATATCGGACAGGGAGCGGGTCAGCCCCAGCATTTT.

The table lists this clone with a count of one. This rearrangement joins TRBV30 to TRBJ1-1, with D unresolved. V was clipped by 0 bases and J by 0 bases, with 17 bases between them. From germline, CDR1 is GTSNPN and CDR2 SVGIG (reference sequence). The CDR3 contains 17 residues. The CDR3 region is CAWSVLPRYSMNTEAFF. The CDR3 DNA is TGTGCCTGGAGTGTTCTCCCCCGGTACAGCATGAACACTGAAGCTTTCTTT.

This clone was seen more than once but under ten times. This rearrangement joins TRBV27 to TRBJ2-7, with D tentatively TRBD2 (6 bases). Trimming shortened V by 6 bases and J by 4 bases, and 13 bases separated the two germline ends. CDR3 length: 13 residues. CDR1 and CDR2 (germline): MNHEY, SMNVEV (reference sequence). In DNA, the CDR3 is TGTGCCAGCAGGGGACTGGGGTTTTACGAGCAGTACTTC. Translated, it gives CASRGLGFYEQYF.

The V and J genes are TRBV6-1 and TRBJ1-5, with D unresolved. CDR1 MNHNS and CDR2 SASEGT come from the germline V gene. The CDR3 loop spans 13 amino acids. The V end lost 1 base, the J end lost 5 bases, and 6 bases lay between the germline ends. CDR3: CASSEDRDQPQHF. CDR3 in DNA: TGTGCCAGCAGTGAAGACCGGGATCAGCCCCAGCATTTT.

The chain uses TRBV2 and TRBJ1-4; the match to TRBD1 covers 8 bases. CDR1 and CDR2 from the germline V gene are SNHLY and FYNNEI. This CDR3 has 15 residues. V dropped 3 bases and J dropped 4; count of bases not matched to a gene: 4. CDR3 sequence reads: CASSDRGRGNEKLFF. Here the CDR3 DNA reads TGTGCCAGCAGTGACAGGGGGCGAGGTAATGAAAAACTGTTTTTT.

This chain links TRBV29-1 with TRBJ2-5; D is unresolved. The CDR3 is 13 amino acids. Trimming stripped 4 bases from V and 5 bases from J, with 14 bases between. Germline V CDR1 and CDR2: SQVTM, ANQGSEA. CDR3 region: CSVAYGSRETQYF. In DNA, the CDR3 is TGCAGCGTTGCGTACGGGTCTCGGGAGACCCAGTACTTC. Filled out from reference TRBV29-1 and TRBJ2-5, the complete variable domain reads SAVISQKPSRDICQRGTSLTIQCQVDSQVTMMFWYRQQPGQSLTLIATANQGSEATYESGFVIDKFPISRPNLTFSTLTVSNMSPEDSSIYLCSVAYGSRETQYFGPGTRLLVL.

The V gene is TRBV5-1, the J gene TRBJ1-3; D gene unclear. V was pared by 0 bases and J by 0 bases, with 10 bases between. The CDR3 contains 16 residues. The germline V gene encodes CDR1 SGHRS and CDR2 YFSETQ. CDR3 DNA sequence: TGCGCCAGCAGCTTGGAACTGCTGAGCTCTGGAAACACCATATATTTT. It codes for CASSLELLSSGNTIYF. Based on the CDR3 plus reference TRBV5-1 and TRBJ1-3, the full variable domain is KAGVTQTPRYLIKTRGQQVTLSCSPISGHRSVSWYQQTPGQGLQFLFEYFSETQRNKGNFPGRFSGRQFSNSRSEMNVSTLELGDSALYLCASSLELLSSGNTIYFGEGSWLTVV.

This chain joins TRBV19 and TRBJ1-1; 10 nucleotides align to TRBD1. Per the germline V gene, CDR1 is LNHDA and CDR2 is SQIVND (reference sequence). J lost 2 bases, V lost 3 bases, and 12 bases had no gene match. This CDR3 has 18 amino acids. This CDR3 is CASSISGTGAAYNTEAFF. In DNA form, the CDR3 reads TGTGCCAGTAGTATTTCCGGGACAGGGGCCGCTTATAACACTGAAGCTTTCTTT. The variable domain in full, completed from reference TRBV19 and TRBJ1-1, reads DGGITQSPKYLFRKEGQNVTLSCEQNLNHDAMYWYRQDPGQGLRLIYYSQIVNDFQKGDIAEGYSVSREKKESFPLTVTSAQKNPTAFYLCASSISGTGAAYNTEAFFGQGTRLTVV.